This TCR beta chain was documented in a study of CD8 T cells in ankylosing spondylitis. Study-wide results and limits: There was a TCR beta motif, made of roughly eight highly homologous variants, that appeared characteristic of ankylosing spondylitis blood.

Regarding this clonotype: Its antigen is unknown.

A single record per CDR3 protein comes from TCRdb applying MiXCR to the 5' RACE reads. The repertoire consists of over 450,000 distinct CDR3 sequences, with roughly 13% occurring once and the leading ten covering almost 7%. The sample comprised blood, either unsorted or a sorted T cell fraction (not recorded which). The clonotype was recovered from a male donor with ankylosing spondylitis.

This CDR3 is CSAELGTSFPDTQYF. CDR3 DNA sequence: TGCAGTGCTGAATTGGGGACTAGCTTCCCAGATACGCAGTATTTT. This rearrangement joins TRBV20-1 to TRBJ2-3; 9 positions agree with TRBD2. The CDR3 loop spans 15 amino acids. The germline gives CDR1 DFQATT, CDR2 SNEGSKA (reference sequence). V was clipped by 5 bases and J by 4 bases; unmatched bases: 10.